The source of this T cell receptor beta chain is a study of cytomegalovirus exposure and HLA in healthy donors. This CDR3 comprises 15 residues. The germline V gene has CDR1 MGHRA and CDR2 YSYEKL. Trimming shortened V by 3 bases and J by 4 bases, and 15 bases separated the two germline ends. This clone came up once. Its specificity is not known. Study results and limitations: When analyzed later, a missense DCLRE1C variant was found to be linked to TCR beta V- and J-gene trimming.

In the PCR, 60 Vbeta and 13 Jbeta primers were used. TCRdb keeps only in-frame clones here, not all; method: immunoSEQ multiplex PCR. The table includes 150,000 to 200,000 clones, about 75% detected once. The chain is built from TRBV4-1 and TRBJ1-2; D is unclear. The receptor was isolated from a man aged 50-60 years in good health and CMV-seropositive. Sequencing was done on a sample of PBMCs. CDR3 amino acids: CASSHRAARGYGYTF. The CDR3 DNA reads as TGCGCCAGCAGCCACCGGGCCGCGCGGGGCTATGGCTACACCTTC.